A single sample is the source of the 12 T cell receptor beta chains below, sequenced in a study of T cells in Graves' hyperthyroidism and ophthalmopathy. What was amplified from RNA transcripts were TCR beta CDR3 regions. RT-PCR in the first round (using the HTBI primer set) targeted the TCR CDR3. TCRdb itself ran the multiplex PCR reads through MiXCR, one entry per CDR3 protein. The sample holds a few hundred thousand distinct CDR3 sequences, 15% to 18% seen once. Sequenced material: blood. These receptors originate from a woman in her thirties with Graves' hyperthyroidism.

This clonotype was seen many times. This sequence joins TRBV28 and TRBJ2-5; TRBD2 matches 7 bases. Germline assignment: CDR1 MDHEN and CDR2 SYDVKM. With V trimmed by 3 bases and J by 5 bases, 6 bases remained unmatched. The CDR3 sequence is 14 residues long. The CDR3 reads CASSLGGEEETQYF. The CDR3 DNA is TGTGCCAGCAGTTTGGGGGGGGAGGAGGAGACCCAGTACTTC.

This clonotype was seen many times. The DNA for the CDR3 is TGCAGTGCTCCTAGCGGGCGTCCGGGCGGGGAGCTGTTTTTT. Amino acid sequence: CSAPSGRPGGELFF. The chain recombines TRBV20-1 with TRBJ2-2; 8 nucleotides line up with TRBD2. This CDR3 contains 14 residues. Trimming removed 5 bases from V and 7 bases from J; junction bases left unmatched: 9. Germline CDR1 is DFQATT and CDR2 is SNEGSKA (reference sequence).

At least ten counts were recorded for this clonotype. The V and J genes are TRBV7-2 and TRBJ2-1, with D tentatively TRBD2 (6 bases). Trimming removed 1 base from V and 5 bases from J, with 12 bases in between. This CDR3 contains 15 residues. Germline CDR1 is SGHTA and CDR2 is FQGNSA. The CDR3 sequence is CASSLGGWGDNEQFF. The CDR3 DNA reads TGTGCCAGCAGCTTAGGGGGCTGGGGGGACAATGAGCAGTTCTTC. The full variable domain, with the rest looked up from reference TRBV7-2 and TRBJ2-1, is GAGVSQSPSNKVTEKGKDVELRCDPISGHTALYWYRQSLGQGLEFLIYFQGNSAPDKSGLPSDRFSAERTGGSVSTLTIQRTQQEDSAVYLCASSLGGWGDNEQFFGPGTRLTVL.

The table lists this clonotype with a few counts. The V call is TRBV7-2, the J call TRBJ1-4; the D is unclear. Trimming took off 4 bases at V and 5 bases at J, with 11 bases between the two ends. The CDR3 extends over 14 amino acids. The germline CDR1 and CDR2 sequences are SGHTA and FQGNSA. The chain's CDR3 is CASSSKAQNEKLFF. CDR3 DNA: TGTGCCAGCAGCTCGAAGGCCCAGAATGAAAAACTGTTTTTT.

The CDR3 reads CASSLVGLAHEQYF. The CDR3 bases are TGTGCCAGCAGTTTGGTCGGACTAGCCCACGAGCAGTACTTC. The V gene is TRBV27, the J gene TRBJ2-7; the match to TRBD2 covers 8 bases. CDR1 and CDR2 (germline): MNHEY, SMNVEV (reference sequence). V lost 3 bases, J lost 5 bases, and 6 bases stayed unmatched. The CDR3 loop spans 14 amino acids.

The sample holds a few counts of this clonotype. A read error is possible here, since a much larger clone lies one base away. V gene TRBV20-1 combines with J gene TRBJ2-7; 7 bases are shared with TRBD1. Germline assignment: CDR1 DFQATT and CDR2 SNEGSKA (reference sequence). The CDR3 runs 14 residues. The junction had 7 bases not matched to a gene; V was cut back by 3 bases and J by 2 bases. The CDR3 region is CSARSGTVTYEQYV. The CDR3 coding sequence is TGCAGTGCTAGGAGTGGGACAGTCACCTACGAGCAGTACGTC.

The V and J genes are TRBV9 and TRBJ2-7, with 11 bases matching TRBD2. Per the germline V gene, CDR1 is SGDLS and CDR2 is YYNGEE. V shed 2 bases, J shed 4 bases, and the junction held 8 bases outside the gene matches. CDR3 length: 16 residues. CDR3 in amino acids: CASSVDLAGGLYEQYF. CDR3 in DNA: TGTGCCAGCAGCGTGGATCTAGCGGGAGGTCTATACGAGCAGTACTTC.

This clonotype was seen ten or more times. The V and J genes are TRBV6-6 and TRBJ1-1; D may be TRBD1 (5 bases). V lost 2 bases and J 4 bases, leaving 11 bases between the germline ends. The CDR3 length is 14 residues. Germline V lookup: CDR1 MNHNY, CDR2 SVGAGI (reference sequence). For the CDR3, the DNA is TGTGCCAGCAGTTACGGTTCAGGGCTCACTGAAGCTTTCTTT. It codes for CASSYGSGLTEAFF.

Ten or more counts support this clonotype. The chain recombines TRBV10-3 with TRBJ2-5, with no clear D. The germline V and J ends were trimmed by 3 bases and 5 bases, with 4 bases remaining between them. Germline V gene sequence: CDR1 ENHRY, CDR2 SYGVKD. The CDR3 is 11 residues long. The CDR3 nucleotides are TGTGCCATCAGTGATGAGGAGACCCAGTACTTC. It is translated as CAISDEETQYF.

The table lists this clonotype with many counts. The chain carries TRBV11-2 and TRBJ1-1, with D possibly matching TRBD1 (6 bases). V was clipped by 1 base and J by 1 base, with 10 bases between them. The CDR3 contains 15 residues. Germline CDR1 and CDR2: SGHAT and FQNNGV. The DNA of the CDR3 is TGTGCCAGCAGCTTAGGACAGGTAGGGAACACTGAAGCTTTCTTT. Protein product: CASSLGQVGNTEAFF.

This clonotype showed up many times. The chain recombines TRBV5-5 with TRBJ2-1, with TRBD2 matching over 15 bases. V was clipped by 0 bases and J by 7 bases; unmatched bases: 5. CDR3 length: 17 residues. Germline V gives CDR1 SGHKS, CDR2 YYEKEE (reference sequence). The CDR3 coding sequence is TGTGCCAGCAGCTTGGTTTCAGGACTAGCGGGAGGGAATGAGCAGTTCTTC. Translating it yields CASSLVSGLAGGNEQFF. The full variable domain, in which reference TRBV5-5 and TRBJ2-1 provide the parts outside the CDR3, is DAGVTQSPTHLIKTRGQQVTLRCSPISGHKSVSWYQQVLGQGPQFIFQYYEKEERGRGNFPDRFSARQFPNYSSELNVNALLLGDSALYLCASSLVSGLAGGNEQFFGPGTRLTVL.

This clonotype was detected many times. The CDR3 DNA reads TGTGCCAGCAGTGCCCGGACCCTCCCCTACGAGCAGTACTTC. Encoded protein: CASSARTLPYEQYF. The gene calls are TRBV28 and TRBJ2-7; no clear D gene. CDR1 MDHEN and CDR2 SYDVKM come from the germline V gene. V was shortened by 5 bases and J by 2 bases, with 13 bases between the two germline ends. The CDR3 contains 14 residues.